This is a list of T cell receptor beta chains from one sample in a study of T cell responses to AZD1222 COVID-19 vaccine. Generated by immunoSEQ multiplex PCR, the TCRdb table keeps only in-frame clones and is missing some. The table records 90,000 to 120,000 clones, 75% to 90% of them present only once. The specimen was peripheral blood, collected on day 0 of AZD1222 vaccination. The source of these receptors is an adult in good health. Both conserved end residues are part of each CDR3. The D gene is left open where the match is weak. Not all rows give a size; the values are once, few, many and, for expanded clones, a class.

j_call clone_size v_call d_call cdr3_aa cdr3_nt
TRBJ2-7 few TRBV6-6 TRBD2 CASRLTSNYEQYF TGTGCCAGCCGCTTGACTAGCAACTACGAGCAGTACTTC
TRBJ1-4 NA TRBV7-2 NA CASSLAGGGEKLFF TGTGCCAGCAGCTTAGCTGGGGGGGGTGAAAAACTGTTTTTT
TRBJ2-7 many TRBV18 NA CASSHTREYEQYF TGTGCCAGCTCACATACTCGGGAGTACGAGCAGTACTTC
TRBJ1-2 NA TRBV3-1/TRBV3-2 NA CASSQGSGATF TGTGCCAGCAGCCAAGGCAGTGGGGCAACCTTC
TRBJ2-5 NA TRBV5-8 NA CASSLGGLQETQYF TGTGCCAGCAGCTTGGGGGGGTTACAAGAGACCCAGTACTTC
TRBJ2-2 NA TRBV7-9 TRBD2 CASSLGLAGVGTGELFF TGTGCCAGCAGCTTAGGACTAGCGGGAGTAGGAACCGGGGAGCTGTTTTTT
TRBJ1-6 NA TRBV28 NA CASAPGHLNSPLHF TGTGCCAGCGCTCCGGGACACCTTAATTCACCCCTCCACTTT
TRBJ1-3 NA TRBV27 NA CASSSGYLSGNTIYF TGTGCCAGCAGTTCAGGGTATCTTTCTGGAAACACCATATATTTT
TRBJ2-1 NA TRBV11-3 NA CASSLSSDRHPYNEQFF TGTGCCAGCAGCTTATCTTCGGACAGACATCCCTACAATGAGCAGTTCTTC
TRBJ2-1 NA TRBV4-1 TRBD2 CASSQEARGSSYNEQFF TGCGCCAGCAGCCAAGAGGCGCGGGGGAGCTCCTACAATGAGCAGTTCTTC
TRBJ2-1 NA TRBV4-3 NA CASSLDVSSYNEQFF TGCGCCAGCAGCCTGGACGTGAGCTCCTACAATGAGCAGTTCTTC
TRBJ2-5 NA TRBV9 TRBD2 CASSVGLGSGGARSQETQYF TGTGCCAGCAGCGTAGGATTGGGTAGCGGGGGGGCCAGATCCCAAGAGACCCAGTACTTC
TRBJ2-3 NA TRBV3-1/TRBV3-2 NA CASSRGVSGSTQYF TGTGCCAGCAGCCGCGGGGTCTCGGGTTCGACGCAGTATTTT
TRBJ1-4 once TRBV28 NA CASKEGGIKKLFF TGTGCCAGCAAAGAGGGCGGGATAAAAAAACTGTTTTTT
TRBJ1-5 few TRBV19 TRBD1 CASSFTGVNQPQHF TGTGCCAGTAGTTTCACAGGGGTCAATCAGCCCCAGCATTTT
TRBJ1-2 NA TRBV24-1 NA CATSGVGPYGYTF TGTGCCACCAGTGGGGTAGGGCCCTATGGCTACACCTTC
TRBJ1-1 NA TRBV6-5 NA CASSYALPYTEAFF TGTGCCAGCAGTTACGCCCTCCCATACACTGAAGCTTTCTTT
TRBJ2-7 NA TRBV10-3 NA CAISVPRSSGEQYF TGTGCCATCAGTGTGCCCAGGTCCTCGGGGGAGCAGTACTTC
TRBJ1-6 NA TRBV6-2/TRBV6-3 NA CASSYSRGGYYNSPLHF TGTGCCAGCAGTTACTCGAGGGGAGGATACTATAATTCACCCCTCCACTTT
TRBJ2-2 NA TRBV12-3/TRBV12-4 NA CASSLLGELFF TGTGCCAGCAGTTTGCTCGGGGAGCTGTTTTTT
TRBJ1-2 NA TRBV4-3 NA CASSQDLPAGIYYGYTF TGCGCCAGCAGCCAAGATCTACCGGCAGGCATTTACTATGGCTACACCTTC
TRBJ2-5 NA TRBV24-1 NA CATSDLTRGNQETQYF TGTGCCACCAGTGATTTGACTCGGGGGAACCAAGAGACCCAGTACTTC
TRBJ2-2 NA TRBV4-2 TRBD2 CASDQAGINTGELFF TGTGCCAGCGACCAAGCGGGAATAAACACCGGGGAGCTGTTTTTT
TRBJ2-1 NA TRBV4-3 NA CASSLRLDYNEQFF TGCGCCAGCAGCCTCCGACTAGACTACAATGAGCAGTTCTTC
TRBJ2-7 few TRBV4-3 NA CASSQDRAGEQYF TGCGCCAGCAGCCAAGACAGGGCGGGGGAGCAGTACTTC
TRBJ2-7 NA TRBV9 NA CASSVTAASYEQYF TGTGCCAGCAGCGTGACAGCAGCATCCTACGAGCAGTACTTC
TRBJ2-3 NA TRBV18 NA CASSPRGRTDTQYF TGTGCCAGCTCACCCCGAGGTCGCACAGATACGCAGTATTTT
TRBJ2-3 NA TRBV19 NA CASSMLAGTDTQYF TGTGCCAGTAGTATGCTGGCGGGCACAGATACGCAGTATTTT
TRBJ1-2 NA TRBV2 NA CASSSAGLGYGYTF TGTGCCAGCAGTTCTGCTGGGCTTGGCTATGGCTACACCTTC
TRBJ1-3 NA TRBV9 NA CASSVPRNAQGPGNTIYF TGTGCCAGCAGCGTCCCGAGAAACGCACAGGGCCCTGGAAACACCATATATTTT
TRBJ1-1 NA TRBV19 TRBD1 CASSTGQGRGTFF TGTGCCAGTAGTACCGGACAGGGGAGAGGAACTTTCTTT
TRBJ1-1 NA TRBV6-5 NA CASPGDITNTEAFF TGTGCCAGCCCCGGTGATATTACGAACACTGAAGCTTTCTTT
TRBJ2-3 NA TRBV18 TRBD1 CASSPTGGISTDTQYF TGTGCCAGCTCCCCGACAGGGGGAATAAGCACAGATACGCAGTATTTT
TRBJ2-5 once TRBV28 TRBD2 CASSFSGGAFEETQYF TGTGCCAGCAGTTTTAGCGGGGGGGCCTTTGAGGAGACCCAGTACTTC
TRBJ2-7 NA TRBV9 TRBD2 CASSVTGTSGYEQYF TGTGCCAGCAGCGTTACCGGGACTAGCGGATACGAGCAGTACTTC
TRBJ2-3 NA TRBV20-1 NA CSASLGGTSRADTQYF TGCAGTGCTAGTCTGGGCGGGACTTCTCGGGCAGATACGCAGTATTTT
TRBJ2-1 NA TRBV28 NA CASSFGTRDISSSYNEQFF TGTGCCAGCAGTTTCGGAACCCGGGACATCTCAAGCTCCTACAATGAGCAGTTCTTC
TRBJ2-7 NA TRBV5-6 TRBD1 CASSQDRGVGEQYF TGTGCCAGCAGCCAGGACAGGGGGGTAGGCGAGCAGTACTTC
TRBJ1-4 NA TRBV19 NA CASSREGANEKLFF TGTGCCAGTAGTAGGGAGGGGGCTAATGAAAAACTGTTTTTT
TRBJ2-1 NA TRBV5-1 NA CASSLYDNEQFF TGCGCCAGCAGCTTATATGACAATGAGCAGTTCTTC
TRBJ1-2 few TRBV4-3 NA CASSQDPRNYGYTF TGCGCCAGCAGCCAAGATCCTAGGAACTATGGCTACACCTTC
TRBJ1-5 NA TRBV7-9 TRBD1 CASSLDRENQPQHF TGTGCCAGCAGCTTGGACAGGGAAAATCAGCCCCAGCATTTT
TRBJ2-3 NA TRBV11-2 NA CASSPRPASTDTQYF TGTGCCAGCAGCCCCCGCCCGGCCAGCACAGATACGCAGTATTTT
TRBJ1-5 NA TRBV24-1 NA CATSLTGPPQHF TGTGCCACCAGTTTAACAGGCCCCCCCCAGCATTTT
TRBJ2-3 NA TRBV6-2/TRBV6-3 TRBD2 CASSFLAGLGDTQYF TGTGCCAGCAGTTTCCTAGCGGGGCTGGGAGATACGCAGTATTTT
TRBJ1-1 NA TRBV19 NA CASNEGTEAFF TGTGCCTCCAATGAGGGGACTGAAGCTTTCTTT